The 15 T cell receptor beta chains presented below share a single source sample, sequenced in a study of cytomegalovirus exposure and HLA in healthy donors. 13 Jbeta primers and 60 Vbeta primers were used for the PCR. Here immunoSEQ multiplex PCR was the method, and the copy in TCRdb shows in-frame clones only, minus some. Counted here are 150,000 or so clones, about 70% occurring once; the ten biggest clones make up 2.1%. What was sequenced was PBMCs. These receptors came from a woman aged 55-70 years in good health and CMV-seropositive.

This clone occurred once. For the CDR3, the DNA is TGTGCCAGCAGTTTGAGGGCACTCGTCTATGGCTACACCTTC. This codes for CASSLRALVYGYTF. V gene TRBV28 combines with J gene TRBJ1-2; no reliable D call. With 3 bases removed from V and 4 bases from J, the gap between germline ends came to 12 bases. The CDR3 covers 14 residues. Germline V gene lookup returns CDR1 MDHEN and CDR2 SYDVKM.

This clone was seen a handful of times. The DNA of the CDR3 is TGTGCCAGCAGCTTACTAGCGGGGCAAGAGACCCAGTACTTC. Residues: CASSLLAGQETQYF. The chain links TRBV9 to TRBJ2-5, with 10 nucleotides matching TRBD2. CDR3 length equals 14 residues. Germline assignment: CDR1 SGDLS and CDR2 YYNGEE. The trim removed 4 bases at V and 2 bases at J, leaving 2 bases unmatched.

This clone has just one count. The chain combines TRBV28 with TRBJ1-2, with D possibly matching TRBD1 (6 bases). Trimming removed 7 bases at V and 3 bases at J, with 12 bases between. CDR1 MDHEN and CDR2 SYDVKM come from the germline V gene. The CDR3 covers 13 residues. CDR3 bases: TGTGCCAGCACCAAACGGACAGACTATGGCTACACCTTC. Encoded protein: CASTKRTDYGYTF.

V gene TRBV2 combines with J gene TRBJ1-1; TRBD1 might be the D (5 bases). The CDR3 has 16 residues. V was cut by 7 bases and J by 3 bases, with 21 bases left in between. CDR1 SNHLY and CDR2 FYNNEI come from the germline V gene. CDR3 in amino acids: CASTPGGAGWYTEAFF. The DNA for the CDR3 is TGTGCCAGCACCCCTGGAGGGGCAGGGTGGTACACTGAAGCTTTCTTT. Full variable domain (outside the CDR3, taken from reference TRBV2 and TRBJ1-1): EPEVTQTPSHQVTQMGQEVILRCVPISNHLYFYWYRQILGQKVEFLVSFYNNEISEKSEIFDDQFSVERPDGSNFTLKIRSTKLEDSAMYFCASTPGGAGWYTEAFFGQGTRLTVV.

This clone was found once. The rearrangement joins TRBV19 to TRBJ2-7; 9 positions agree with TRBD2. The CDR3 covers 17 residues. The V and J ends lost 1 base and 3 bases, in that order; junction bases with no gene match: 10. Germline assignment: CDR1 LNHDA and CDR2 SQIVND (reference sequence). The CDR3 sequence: CASSIGTSETLLYEQYF. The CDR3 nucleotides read TGTGCCAGTAGTATAGGGACTAGCGAGACACTTCTCTACGAGCAGTACTTC.

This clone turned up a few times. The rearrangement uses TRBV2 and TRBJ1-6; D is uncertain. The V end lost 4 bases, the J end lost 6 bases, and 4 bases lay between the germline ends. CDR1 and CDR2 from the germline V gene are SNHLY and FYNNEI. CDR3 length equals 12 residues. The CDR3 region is CASSVSNSPLHF. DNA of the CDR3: TGTGCCAGCAGTGTGAGTAATTCACCCCTCCACTTT.

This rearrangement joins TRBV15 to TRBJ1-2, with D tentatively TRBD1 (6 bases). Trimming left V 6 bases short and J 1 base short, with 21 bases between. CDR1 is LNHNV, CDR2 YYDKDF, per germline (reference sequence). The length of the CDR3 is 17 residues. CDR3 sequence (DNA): TGTGCCACCAGGGGATCCAAGCGGGACACCCTTAACTATGGCTACACCTTC. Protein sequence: CATRGSKRDTLNYGYTF.

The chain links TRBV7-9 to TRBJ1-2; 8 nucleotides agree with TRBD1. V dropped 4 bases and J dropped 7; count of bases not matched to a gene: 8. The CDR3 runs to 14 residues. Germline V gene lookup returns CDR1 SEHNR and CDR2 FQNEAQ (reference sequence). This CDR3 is CASSSRTGNRGYTF. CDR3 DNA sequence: TGTGCCAGCAGCTCTCGGACAGGGAATCGTGGCTACACCTTC.

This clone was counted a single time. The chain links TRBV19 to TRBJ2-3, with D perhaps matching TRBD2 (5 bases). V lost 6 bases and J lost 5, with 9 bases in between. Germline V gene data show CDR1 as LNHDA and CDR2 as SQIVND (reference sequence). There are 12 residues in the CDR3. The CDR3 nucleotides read TGTGCCAGTAGACAAAGCGGAGATACGCAGTATTTT. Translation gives CASRQSGDTQYF.

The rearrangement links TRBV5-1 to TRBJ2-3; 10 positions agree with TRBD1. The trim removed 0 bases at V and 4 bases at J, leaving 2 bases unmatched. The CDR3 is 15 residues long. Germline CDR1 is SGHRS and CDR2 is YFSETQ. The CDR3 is CASSLDGQGADTQYF. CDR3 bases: TGCGCCAGCAGCTTGGATGGACAGGGGGCAGATACGCAGTATTTT.

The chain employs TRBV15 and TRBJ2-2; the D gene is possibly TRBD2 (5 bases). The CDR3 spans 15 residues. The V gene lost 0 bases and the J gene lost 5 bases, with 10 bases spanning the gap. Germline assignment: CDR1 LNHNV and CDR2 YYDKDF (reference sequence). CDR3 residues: CATSRDLPGTGELFF. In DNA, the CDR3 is TGTGCCACCAGCAGAGATCTTCCGGGGACCGGGGAGCTGTTTTTT.

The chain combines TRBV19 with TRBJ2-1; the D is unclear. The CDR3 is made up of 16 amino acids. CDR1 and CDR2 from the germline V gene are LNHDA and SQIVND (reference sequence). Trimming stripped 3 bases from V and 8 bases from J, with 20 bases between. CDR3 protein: CASSILLSASPDEQFF. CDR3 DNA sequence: TGTGCCAGTAGTATTCTCCTCAGCGCGTCACCCGATGAGCAGTTCTTC.

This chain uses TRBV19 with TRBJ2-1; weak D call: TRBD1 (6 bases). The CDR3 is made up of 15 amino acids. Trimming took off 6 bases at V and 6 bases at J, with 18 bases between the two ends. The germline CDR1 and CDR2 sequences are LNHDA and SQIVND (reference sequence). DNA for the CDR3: TGTGCCAGTAGCCCATCGGACAGAAGAAGCAATGAGCAGTTCTTC. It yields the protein CASSPSDRRSNEQFF.

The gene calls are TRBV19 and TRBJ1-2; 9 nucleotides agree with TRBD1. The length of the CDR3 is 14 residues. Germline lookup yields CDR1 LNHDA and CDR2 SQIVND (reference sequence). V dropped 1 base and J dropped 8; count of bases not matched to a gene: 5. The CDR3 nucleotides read TGTGCCAGTAGTATAGGGACAGGGGAAACCGGCTACACCTTC. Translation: CASSIGTGETGYTF. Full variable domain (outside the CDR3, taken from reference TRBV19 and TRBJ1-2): DGGITQSPKYLFRKEGQNVTLSCEQNLNHDAMYWYRQDPGQGLRLIYYSQIVNDFQKGDIAEGYSVSREKKESFPLTVTSAQKNPTAFYLCASSIGTGETGYTFGSGTRLTVV.

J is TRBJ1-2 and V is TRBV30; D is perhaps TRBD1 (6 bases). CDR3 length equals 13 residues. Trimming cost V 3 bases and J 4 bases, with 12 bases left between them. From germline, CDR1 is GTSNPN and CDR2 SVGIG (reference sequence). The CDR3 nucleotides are TGTGCCTGGAGCCTGAGGGGGGGCTATGGCTACACCTTC. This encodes CAWSLRGGYGYTF.